What follows are 14 T cell receptor beta chains derived from one specimen sequenced in a study of blood T cell repertoires in COVID-19. Data came from immunoSEQ multiplex PCR; TCRdb stores just in-frame clones and leaves some out. The data contain a few hundred thousand clones, nearly 90% of them seen just once; the ten biggest clones take up more than 10%. Sequencing was carried out using peripheral blood. These receptors all come from a woman aged 18-29 years who had recovered from COVID-19.

The chain couples TRBV6-5 to TRBJ2-7; a weak D match, TRBD1 (5 bases). The CDR3 extends over 11 amino acids. Germline V gives CDR1 MNHEY, CDR2 SVGAGI. V shed 0 bases and J shed 13 bases, with 10 bases lying between them. CDR3 residues: CASSYSGLGYF. The CDR3 DNA sequence: TGTGCCAGCAGTTACTCGGGGCTGGGCTACTTC.

J is TRBJ1-1 and V is TRBV15, with D perhaps matching TRBD1 (6 bases). V shed 1 base and J shed 1 base, with 7 bases lying between them. Germline V lookup: CDR1 LNHNV, CDR2 YYDKDF (reference sequence). CDR3 size: 14 residues. CDR3 in DNA: TGTGCCACCAGCAGAGTAGGGGGGAACACTGAAGCTTTCTTT. Translating it yields CATSRVGGNTEAFF.

The chain links TRBV23-1 to TRBJ1-1; weak D call: TRBD1 (6 bases). TRBV23-1 is assigned to the ORF class and has an uncertain function. The CDR3 has 13 amino acids. Trimming took 8 bases from V and 1 from J, leaving 11 bases between them. This chain's CDR3 is CASRDISNTEAFF. In DNA, the CDR3 is TGCGCCAGCCGGGACATATCGAACACTGAAGCTTTCTTT.

The chain uses TRBV9 and TRBJ2-1; D remains ambiguous. CDR1 is SGDLS and CDR2 is YYNGEE in the germline V gene. The ends were cut back, 0 bases at V and 1 base at J, with 14 bases in the middle. This CDR3 has 17 amino acids. DNA for the CDR3: TGTGCCAGCAGCGTAGTAAGAGATCCGTATTCCTACAATGAGCAGTTCTTC. This encodes CASSVVRDPYSYNEQFF.

The J gene is TRBJ1-1, the V gene TRBV19; D is ambiguous. This CDR3 contains 16 residues. Trimming removed 6 bases at V and 4 bases at J, with 21 bases between. Germline V gives CDR1 LNHDA, CDR2 SQIVND (reference sequence). CDR3 region: CASSRSGQLDGTEAFF. The CDR3 DNA follows: TGTGCCAGTAGCAGGTCCGGCCAGCTGGATGGCACTGAAGCTTTCTTT.

The rearrangement links TRBV9 to TRBJ2-1; 10 nucleotides match TRBD2. The CDR3 loop spans 15 amino acids. Germline V CDR1 and CDR2: SGDLS, YYNGEE. V gave up 3 bases and J gave up 4 bases; unmatched junction bases: 4. The CDR3 here is CASSAGLADYNEQFF. In nucleotides, the CDR3 is TGTGCCAGCAGCGCTGGACTAGCGGATTACAATGAGCAGTTCTTC. Based on the CDR3 plus reference TRBV9 and TRBJ2-1, the full variable domain is DSGVTQTPKHLITATGQRVTLRCSPRSGDLSVYWYQQSLDQGLQFLIQYYNGEERAKGNILERFSAQQFPDLHSELNLSSLELGDSALYFCASSAGLADYNEQFFGPGTRLTVL.

This rearrangement joins TRBV21-1 to TRBJ1-1; the table names TRBD1, a call not compared with the DNA. TRBV21-1 is marked as a pseudogene. The CDR3 length is 15 residues. CDR3 nucleotide sequence: TGTGCCAGCAGCAAAGTGAGGACAGGGAACACTGAAGCTTTCTTT. It yields the protein CASSKVRTGNTEAFF.

In DNA form, the CDR3 reads TGTGCCAGCAGTTTAGGACAGGGTTACAATGAGCAGTTCTTC. This translates into CASSLGQGYNEQFF. The genes are TRBV27 and TRBJ2-1; 8 nucleotides match TRBD1. Germline trimming cut 2 bases from V and 4 bases from J; bases unmatched to any gene: 1. CDR3 length: 14 residues. The V gene's germline CDR1 is MNHEY and CDR2 SMNVEV (reference sequence).

The chain combines TRBV25-1 with TRBJ2-5; 11 bases line up with TRBD2. The germline V gene encodes CDR1 MGHDK and CDR2 SYGVNS. The CDR3 loop spans 17 amino acids. The V and J ends lost 6 bases and 2 bases, in that order; junction bases with no gene match: 11. The CDR3 sequence is CASSIPGLAEIQETQYF. CDR3 coding DNA: TGTGCCAGCAGCATACCGGGACTAGCGGAAATACAAGAGACCCAGTACTTC.

In this sample, this clone turned up once. The chain couples TRBV30 to TRBJ1-5; 7 bases match TRBD1. Trimming took 5 bases from V and 5 from J; bases not matched to a gene: 3. The CDR3 totals 12 residues. Germline CDR1 is GTSNPN and CDR2 is SVGIG (reference sequence). CDR3 in DNA: TGTGCCTGGGACAGGGAAGATCAGCCCCAGCATTTT. It translates to CAWDREDQPQHF.

V usage is TRBV7-3 and J usage is TRBJ2-1; 9 bases fit TRBD2. The V and J ends lost 5 bases and 5 bases, in that order; junction bases with no gene match: 7. Germline assignment: CDR1 SGHTA and CDR2 FQGTGA. The CDR3 runs to 15 residues. Here the CDR3 reads CASSPTSGADNEQFF. CDR3 DNA sequence: TGTGCCAGCAGCCCGACTAGCGGAGCTGACAATGAGCAGTTCTTC.

The chain carries TRBV18 and TRBJ2-2; TRBD2 matches at 14 bases. Germline V CDR1 and CDR2: KGHSH, LQKENI. The CDR3 consists of 18 residues. V was clipped by 5 bases and J by 6 bases; unmatched bases: 11. In nucleotides, the CDR3 is TGTGCCAGCTCATCCGGACTAGCGGGAGGATTATTCGCCGGGGAGCTGTTTTTT. It specifies CASSSGLAGGLFAGELFF.

The chain employs TRBV6-5 and TRBJ1-1; TRBD1 might be the D (6 bases). V lost 2 bases and J 12 bases, leaving 13 bases between the germline ends. Germline V gives CDR1 MNHEY, CDR2 SVGAGI. The CDR3 totals 12 residues. The CDR3 DNA is TGTGCCAGCAGTTACCCAGGACAGAGGCCTTTCTTT. The encoded protein is CASSYPGQRPFF.

The chain uses TRBV5-4 and TRBJ1-1; no firm D call. The CDR3 is made up of 12 amino acids. In germline, CDR1 is SGHNT, CDR2 YYREEE (reference sequence). The V end lost 0 bases, the J end lost 6 bases, and 6 bases lay between the germline ends. CDR3 loop: CASSLDISEAFF. CDR3 coding DNA: TGTGCCAGCAGCTTGGATATTTCTGAAGCTTTCTTT. The full variable domain, rest sourced from reference TRBV5-4 and TRBJ1-1, is ETGVTQSPTHLIKTRGQQVTLRCSSQSGHNTVSWYQQALGQGPQFIFQYYREEENGRGNFPPRFSGLQFPNYSSELNVNALELDDSALYLCASSLDISEAFFGQGTRLTVV.